Listed below are T cell receptor beta chains from one sample, sequenced in a study of OX40 agonist ivuxolimab in advanced cancers. TCRdb's table, derived via immunoSEQ multiplex PCR, lists solely in-frame clones and lacks some. This sample has approximately 44,000 clones, with roughly 88% found just once. Sample: CD4+ or CD8+ T cells sorted from blood, taken in a trial of the OX40 agonist ivuxolimab. The receptors were sampled from an adult with an advanced solid tumor such as melanoma, head and neck, liver or kidney cancer. Both conserved end residues are trimmed from each CDR3. The order of the fields is D gene, J gene, V gene, CDR3 protein. A D gene is named only where the DNA matches it firmly.

d_gene: NA
j_gene: TRBJ1-1
v_gene: TRBV25-1
CDR3aa: ASSRRTEAF

d_gene: NA
j_gene: TRBJ2-7
v_gene: TRBV6-1
CDR3aa: ASSDYRRGADEQY

d_gene: NA
j_gene: TRBJ1-6
v_gene: TRBV5-4
CDR3aa: ASSKERSPLH

d_gene: NA
j_gene: TRBJ1-1
v_gene: TRBV7-2
CDR3aa: ASSPATEAF

d_gene: TRBD1
j_gene: TRBJ1-2
v_gene: TRBV7-2
CDR3aa: ASSSGTGEIYGYT

d_gene: TRBD1
j_gene: TRBJ2-7
v_gene: TRBV6-1
CDR3aa: ASSPGTAKTY

d_gene: NA
j_gene: TRBJ2-7
v_gene: TRBV11-2
CDR3aa: ASSQDRDYEQY

d_gene: NA
j_gene: TRBJ1-2
v_gene: TRBV11-2
CDR3aa: ASSSLVSPYGYT

d_gene: NA
j_gene: TRBJ2-3
v_gene: TRBV7-9
CDR3aa: ASSLYGTLGTDTQY

d_gene: NA
j_gene: TRBJ1-1
v_gene: TRBV18
CDR3aa: ASSPREGREAF

d_gene: NA
j_gene: TRBJ2-1
v_gene: TRBV27
CDR3aa: ASSLSAGVYNEQF

d_gene: TRBD1
j_gene: TRBJ2-3
v_gene: TRBV29-1
CDR3aa: SVRGTGFTDTQY

d_gene: TRBD2
j_gene: NA
v_gene: TRBV30
CDR3aa: AWKLLADPYEQY

d_gene: TRBD2
j_gene: TRBJ2-3
v_gene: TRBV29-1
CDR3aa: SVESGAGPTDTQY

d_gene: NA
j_gene: TRBJ1-2
v_gene: TRBV7-9
CDR3aa: ASTPRGTINYGYT

d_gene: TRBD1
j_gene: TRBJ2-3
v_gene: TRBV29-1
CDR3aa: STSDRAADTQY

d_gene: TRBD1
j_gene: TRBJ1-1
v_gene: TRBV25-1
CDR3aa: ASSGTGGKAEAF

d_gene: NA
j_gene: TRBJ2-1
v_gene: TRBV18
CDR3aa: ASSPPEHGKASEQF

d_gene: NA
j_gene: TRBJ2-1
v_gene: TRBV6-1
CDR3aa: ATVPLAAGNNEQF

d_gene: NA
j_gene: TRBJ1-1
v_gene: TRBV14
CDR3aa: ASSPQRGNTEAF